The rows below give T cell receptor beta chains drawn from one sample of a study of blood T cell repertoires in COVID-19. TCRdb's table, derived via immunoSEQ multiplex PCR, lists solely in-frame clones and lacks some. The sample has some 240,000 clones, around 83% seen once. Input material: peripheral blood. All receptors derive from a woman aged 55 to 70 with active or convalescent COVID-19. Each CDR3 is given with its conserved first and last residue. The order of the fields is J gene, D gene, V gene, clone size, CDR3 protein, CDR3 DNA. D genes are given only for firm matches. Size values are once, few and many counts, or a class for expanded clones, and some rows have none.

>TRBJ1-1|-|TRBV19|-
CASSISGRPGTEAFF
TGTGCCAGTAGTATCAGCGGTCGCCCCGGGACTGAAGCTTTCTTT
>TRBJ1-6|-|TRBV5-1|-
CAINHRAYNSPLHF
TGCGCCATCAACCACAGGGCCTATAATTCACCCCTCCACTTT
>TRBJ1-2|TRBD1|TRBV7-9|-
CASSLWGGNGQGSGYGYTF
TGTGCCAGCAGCTTATGGGGGGGGAACGGACAGGGGTCCGGCTATGGCTACACCTTC
>TRBJ2-1|TRBD2|TRBV7-2|-
CASSARLAGGDNEQFF
TGTGCCAGCAGCGCCCGACTAGCGGGGGGGGACAATGAGCAGTTCTTC
>TRBJ2-5|TRBD2|TRBV11-2|-
CASSFQRGGVETQYF
TGTGCCAGCAGCTTTCAGCGGGGGGGCGTGGAGACCCAGTACTTC
>TRBJ2-1|-|TRBV6-5|-
CASRLGLGGDEQFF
TGTGCCAGCAGGTTGGGACTAGGGGGCGATGAGCAGTTCTTC
>TRBJ2-7|TRBD1|TRBV5-1|-
CASSSPGQGEQQYF
TGCGCCAGCAGCTCTCCGGGACAGGGTGAACAGCAGTACTTC
>TRBJ1-1|-|TRBV29-1|-
CSVEVRDTEAFF
TGCAGCGTCGAGGTCAGGGACACTGAAGCTTTCTTT
>TRBJ1-1|-|TRBV18|-
CASSRTDNTEAFF
TGTGCCAGCTCACGGACAGACAACACTGAAGCTTTCTTT
>TRBJ1-2|TRBD1|TRBV30|-
CAWDRAYVRLYGYTF
TGTGCCTGGGACAGGGCATACGTCCGACTCTATGGCTACACCTTC
>TRBJ2-7|-|TRBV11-1|-
CASSLSPSSYEQYF
TGTGCCAGCAGCTTAAGTCCTAGCTCCTACGAGCAGTACTTC
>TRBJ1-1|TRBD1|TRBV4-1|-
CASSQGHTGVAEAFF
TGCGCCAGCAGCCAAGGACATACAGGGGTGGCTGAAGCTTTCTTT
>TRBJ2-1|TRBD1|TRBV30|once
CAWSVLGTGNEQFF
TGTGCCTGGAGTGTACTAGGGACAGGTAATGAGCAGTTCTTC
>TRBJ1-5|TRBD1|TRBV5-6|few
CASSRGQADQPQHF
TGTGCCAGCAGCCGTGGACAGGCCGACCAGCCCCAGCATTTT
>TRBJ1-4|-|TRBV4-3|-
CASSQDLFGEAEKLFF
TGCGCCAGCAGCCAAGATCTCTTTGGGGAGGCTGAAAAACTGTTTTTT
>TRBJ2-7|TRBD1|TRBV7-2|-
CASSRDRASYEQYF
TGTGCCAGCAGCAGGGACAGGGCCTCCTACGAGCAGTACTTC
>TRBJ1-6|-|TRBV5-1|-
CASSPEGVGSYNSPLHF
TGCGCCAGCAGCCCTGAGGGGGTCGGCTCCTATAATTCACCCCTCCACTTT
>TRBJ1-5|-|TRBV12-5|-
CASGLVGGARQPQHF
TGTGCTAGTGGTTTGGTGGGGGGGGCACGTCAGCCCCAGCATTTT
>TRBJ1-1|TRBD1|TRBV7-6|-
CASSSFQGAQDTEAFF
TGTGCCAGCAGCTCGTTCCAGGGGGCGCAGGACACTGAAGCTTTCTTT
>TRBJ2-3|-|TRBV5-1|-
CASSPGDLDTQYF
TGCGCCAGCAGCCCGGGGGATTTGGATACGCAGTATTTT
>TRBJ1-1|-|TRBV30|-
CAVARAGGTEAFF
TGTGCCGTGGCGAGGGCAGGAGGGACTGAAGCTTTCTTT
>TRBJ2-5|-|TRBV5-1|-
CASSLEGRETQYF
TGCGCCAGCAGCTTGGAAGGGAGGGAGACCCAGTACTTC
>TRBJ2-5|TRBD2|TRBV6-2/TRBV6-3|-
CASSRGGNIQETQYF
TGTGCCAGCAGTCGCGGGGGGAATATTCAAGAGACCCAGTACTTC
>TRBJ2-1|TRBD2|TRBV3-1/TRBV3-2|few
CASSLESGGAEFF
TGTGCCAGCAGCCTCGAGAGCGGGGGGGCGGAGTTCTTC
>TRBJ1-6|-|TRBV6-5|-
CASSYTQGIPNSPLHF
TGTGCCAGCAGTTACACCCAGGGGATACCTAATTCACCCCTCCACTTT
>TRBJ2-6|TRBD1|TRBV7-7|few
CASSSEQGANNVLTF
TGTGCCAGCAGCTCGGAACAGGGGGCGAACAACGTCCTGACTTTC
>TRBJ2-3|TRBD2|TRBV4-3|-
CASSLAGVWDTQYF
TGCGCCAGCAGTCTAGCGGGGGTATGGGATACGCAGTATTTT
>TRBJ1-6|TRBD1|TRBV4-1|many
CASSQDPPETGRSLHF
TGCGCCAGCAGCCAAGACCCTCCGGAGACAGGGAGGTCCCTCCACTTT
>TRBJ1-5|-|TRBV18|-
CASSPIGSQPQHF
TGTGCCAGCTCACCAATCGGGAGTCAGCCCCAGCATTTT
>TRBJ1-5|-|TRBV18|-
CAIISGRVHSNQPQHF
TGTGCCATCATCTCAGGCAGGGTTCATAGCAATCAGCCCCAGCATTTT
>TRBJ2-3|-|TRBV28|-
CANQRQSTDTQYF
TGTGCCAACCAAAGACAGTCGACAGATACGCAGTATTTT
>TRBJ1-1|-|TRBV7-7|-
CASSPLNREAFF
TGTGCTAGCAGCCCATTAAACAGGGAAGCTTTCTTT
>TRBJ1-2|TRBD1|TRBV30|-
CAWSFRDRVNGYTF
TGTGCCTGGAGTTTCCGGGACAGGGTTAATGGCTACACCTTC
>TRBJ2-7|-|TRBV7-2|-
CASSTHWRGPYEQYF
TGTGCCAGCAGCACCCATTGGCGGGGGCCGTACGAGCAGTACTTC
>TRBJ2-2|-|TRBV7-3|few
CASSLNQVHTTGELFF
TGTGCCAGCAGCTTAAACCAGGTGCACACCACCGGGGAGCTGTTTTTT
>TRBJ1-2|TRBD1|TRBV6-6|-
CASSPTGQGRDGYTF
TGTGCCAGCAGTCCCACGGGACAGGGAAGAGATGGCTACACCTTC
>TRBJ2-1|-|TRBV7-3|-
CASSLLGGSYNEQFF
TGTGCCAGCAGCTTACTCGGGGGCTCCTACAATGAGCAGTTCTTC
>TRBJ2-7|TRBD2|TRBV27|-
CASSSWLAGSNEQYF
TGTGCCAGCAGTTCGTGGCTAGCGGGGAGCAACGAGCAGTACTTC
>TRBJ1-1|-|TRBV11-3|once
CASSLAWNTEAFF
TGTGCCAGCAGCTTAGCTTGGAACACTGAAGCTTTCTTT
>TRBJ2-5|-|TRBV5-1|-
CASSLRQAYEETQYF
TGCGCCAGCAGCTTGAGGCAGGCATACGAAGAGACCCAGTACTTC
>TRBJ1-5|-|TRBV2|-
CASSSPNQPQHF
TGTGCCAGCAGCTCCCCGAATCAGCCCCAGCATTTT